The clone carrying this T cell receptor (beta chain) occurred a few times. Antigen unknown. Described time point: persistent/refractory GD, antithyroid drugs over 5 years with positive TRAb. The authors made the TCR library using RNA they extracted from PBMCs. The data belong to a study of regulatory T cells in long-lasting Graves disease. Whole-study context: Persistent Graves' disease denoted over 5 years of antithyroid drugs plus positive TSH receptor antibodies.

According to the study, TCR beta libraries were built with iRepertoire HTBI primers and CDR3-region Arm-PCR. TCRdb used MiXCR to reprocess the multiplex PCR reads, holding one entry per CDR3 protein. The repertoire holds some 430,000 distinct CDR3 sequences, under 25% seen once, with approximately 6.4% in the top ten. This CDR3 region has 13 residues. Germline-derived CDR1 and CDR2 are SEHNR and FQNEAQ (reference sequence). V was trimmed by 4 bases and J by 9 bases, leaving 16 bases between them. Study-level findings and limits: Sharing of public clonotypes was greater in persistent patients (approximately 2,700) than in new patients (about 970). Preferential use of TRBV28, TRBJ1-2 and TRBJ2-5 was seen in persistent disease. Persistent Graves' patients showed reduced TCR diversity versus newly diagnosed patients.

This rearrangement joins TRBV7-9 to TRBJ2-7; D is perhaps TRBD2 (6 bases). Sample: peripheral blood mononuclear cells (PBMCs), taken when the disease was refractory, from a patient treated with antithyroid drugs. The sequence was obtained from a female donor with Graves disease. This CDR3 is CASSSGTGRGQYF. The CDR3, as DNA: TGTGCCAGCAGCTCCGGGACTGGTCGCGGGCAGTACTTC.